Listed below are T cell receptor beta chains from one sample, sequenced in a study of metastatic and nonmetastatic thyroid tumors. MiXCR re-clonotyped the PCR reads for TCRdb. The sample records fewer than 35,000 clones, 9.5% to 14% being singletons. Specimen: blood. The receptors derive from a female donor with papillary thyroid cancer or a benign thyroid nodule (not recorded which). Some clones in this sample may be carry-over from other donors' samples. Both conserved end residues are part of each CDR3. A D gene is named only where the DNA matches it firmly. Some rows have no size entry. The others give once, few or many, or a class for an expanded clone.

j_gene | abundance | d_gene | v_gene | CDR3nt | CDR3aa
TRBJ2-1 | - | - | TRBV3-1 | TGTGCCAGCAGCCAAGACCCATCCTACAATGAGCAGTTCTTC | CASSQDPSYNEQFF
TRBJ2-7 | - | TRBD2 | TRBV27 | TGTGCCAGCATTGGGACTAGCGGGAGGGGGTACGAGCAGTACTTC | CASIGTSGRGYEQYF
TRBJ2-2 | - | TRBD1 | TRBV7-3 | TGCGCCAGCAGCCTGAACTCAGGGGGCTCGAACACCGGGGAGCTGTTTTTT | CASSLNSGGSNTGELFF
TRBJ2-7 | many | TRBD2 | TRBV11-2 | TGTGCCAGCAGCTTAGGGAATAAAGCGGGAACGTACGAGCAGTACTTC | CASSLGNKAGTYEQYF
TRBJ2-2 | many | - | TRBV11-3 | TGTGCCAGCAGCCCATTATACCGGGGACCCACCGGGGAGCTGTTTTTT | CASSPLYRGPTGELFF
TRBJ2-5 | few | TRBD2 | TRBV5-1 | TGCGCCAGCAGCTTTTCCGGGACTAGCGGGGAGACCCAGTACTTC | CASSFSGTSGETQYF
TRBJ1-2 | - | - | TRBV7-2 | TGTGCCAGCAGCGACCCCGCGCCCATCTATGGCTACACCTTC | CASSDPAPIYGYTF
TRBJ1-1 | many | TRBD1 | TRBV5-1 | TGCGCCAGCAGCTCGGAGCCGTCCAGGGGGATGACTGAAGCTTTCTTT | CASSSEPSRGMTEAFF
TRBJ2-2 | many | TRBD1 | TRBV7-6 | TGTGCCAGCAGCTCCCACCCTCCGGGACAGGGACACACCGGGGAGCTGTTTTTT | CASSSHPPGQGHTGELFF
TRBJ2-7 | many | TRBD2 | TRBV7-6 | TGTGCCAGCAGCTCTAGCGGGAGATGGTACGAGCAGTACTTC | CASSSSGRWYEQYF
TRBJ1-2 | many | - | TRBV3-1 | TGTGCCAGCAGCCAATATGCAGGGTCGGACTATGGCTACACCTTC | CASSQYAGSDYGYTF
TRBJ2-6 | few | - | TRBV12-3/TRBV12-4 | TGTGCCAGTCGTGGGAACTCTGGGGCCAACGTCCTGACTTTC | CASRGNSGANVLTF
TRBJ2-1 | many | TRBD2 | TRBV15 | TGTGCCACCAGAAGCATAGCGGGGGCCTACAATGAGCAGTTCTTC | CATRSIAGAYNEQFF
TRBJ2-5 | few | TRBD2 | TRBV6-1 | TGTGCCAGCAGTGTCCTCGGGACTAGCGGAGAGACCCAGTACTTC | CASSVLGTSGETQYF
TRBJ2-5 | many | - | TRBV6-7 | TGTGCCAGCAGAACACAGGGAAGGGAGAGAAAGACCCAGTACTTC | CASRTQGRERKTQYF
TRBJ2-3 | many | TRBD1 | TRBV10-3 | TGTTTACTTACAGGGGTCACAGATACGCAGTATTTT | CLLTGVTDTQYF
TRBJ2-2 | many | - | TRBV3-1 | TGTGCCAGCAGCCGCTGGACAGCTTCGGGCTTAACGAACACCGGGGAGCTGTTTTTT | CASSRWTASGLTNTGELFF
TRBJ2-2 | many | - | TRBV7-2 | TGTGCCAGCAGCTTAATAACGTTTAACACCGGGGAGCTGTTTTTT | CASSLITFNTGELFF
TRBJ1-1 | many | - | TRBV5-6 | TGTGCCAGCGACTTTGGGGATAGCAACACTGAAGCTTTCTTT | CASDFGDSNTEAFF
TRBJ2-2 | few | TRBD2 | TRBV6-1 | TGTGCCAGCAGGACTAGCGGGGAAGGCGGGGAGCTGTTTTTT | CASRTSGEGGELFF
TRBJ2-2 | many | - | TRBV7-8 | TGTGCCAGCAGCTTACGGGCCTACGGGGAGCTGTTTTTT | CASSLRAYGELFF
TRBJ2-3 | - | - | TRBV27 | TGTGCCAGCAGTTACAACGGGGAATGGGAGTATTTT | CASSYNGEWEYF
TRBJ1-1 | many | - | TRBV19 | TGTGCCAGTATTAGGGGCGAGTACACTGAAGCTTTCTTT | CASIRGEYTEAFF
TRBJ1-1 | many | - | TRBV7-6 | TGTGCCAGCAGCTTAAAGGGAGGGGTCACTGAAGCTTTCTTT | CASSLKGGVTEAFF
TRBJ1-6 | many | TRBD1 | TRBV7-9 | TGTGCCAGCCGGGACAGTAATTCACCCCTCCACTTT | CASRDSNSPLHF
TRBJ1-1 | few | TRBD1 | TRBV6-1 | TGTGCCAGCAGGGCGGACAGGGTGTCGTCTGAAGCTTTCTTT | CASRADRVSSEAFF
TRBJ2-3 | many | - | TRBV4-2 | TGTGCCAGCAGCCAAGATTGGGTGCAGACAGATACGCAGTATTTT | CASSQDWVQTDTQYF
TRBJ2-7 | many | TRBD2 | TRBV5-6 | TGTGCCAGCAGCTTGGGAGCGGGAGGAAATTACGAGCAGTACTTC | CASSLGAGGNYEQYF
TRBJ2-2 | many | - | TRBV5-1 | TGCGCCAGCAGGGGTACCGGGGAGCTGTTTTTT | CASRGTGELFF
TRBJ2-7 | many | - | TRBV27 | TGTGCCAGCAGTCCCCCGGGGAGGTATTACGAGCAGTACTTC | CASSPPGRYYEQYF
TRBJ2-7 | many | - | TRBV28 | TGTGCCAGCAGTTTTCTAGCGTCCTCCTACGAGCAGTACTTC | CASSFLASSYEQYF
TRBJ1-6 | many | - | TRBV19 | TGTGCCAGTAGTAACCGGGATCTAAATTCACCCCTCCACTTT | CASSNRDLNSPLHF
TRBJ2-3 | many | - | TRBV24-1 | TGTGCCACCCTTGAAGGGGGCACAGATACGCAGTATTTT | CATLEGGTDTQYF
TRBJ1-3 | many | TRBD1 | TRBV20-1 | TGCAGTGCTACTCGGGACAGGGGGCCCAGCTCTGGAAACACCATATATTTT | CSATRDRGPSSGNTIYF
TRBJ2-1 | many | - | TRBV19 | TGTGCCAGTAGCACAGAGCTTGGGGTGAATGAGCAGTTCTTC | CASSTELGVNEQFF
TRBJ2-3 | few | TRBD1 | TRBV6-1 | TGTGCCAGCAACGCCTTGGGACAGGGAATAGATACGCAGTATTTT | CASNALGQGIDTQYF
TRBJ1-2 | - | - | TRBV9 | TGTGCCAGCAGCGCACCAAATGGCTACACCTTC | CASSAPNGYTF
TRBJ1-4 | few | - | TRBV18 | TGTGCCAGCTCACCAGTCATAACCACGGGCAATGAAAAACTGTTTTTT | CASSPVITTGNEKLFF
TRBJ2-3 | many | - | TRBV6-1 | TGTGCCAGCAGTTTCGGGACTTCCTATACGCAGTATTTT | CASSFGTSYTQYF
TRBJ1-4 | many | - | TRBV18 | TGTGCCAGCTCACCAAACTCGGGGGGTGATAATGAAAAACTGTTTTTT | CASSPNSGGDNEKLFF
TRBJ1-1 | many | - | TRBV29-1 | TGCAGCGGTGGCGCGGGCCAGAACACTGAAGCTTTCTTT | CSGGAGQNTEAFF
TRBJ1-5 | few | TRBD1 | TRBV19 | TGTGTCAGTAGGACCCCCGGGGACAGGGACTGGCCCCAGCATTTT | CVSRTPGDRDWPQHF
TRBJ2-5 | many | - | TRBV7-9 | TGTGCCAGCAGCTTAGGGACAGAAGAGACCCAGTACTTC | CASSLGTEETQYF
TRBJ2-1 | many | TRBD2 | TRBV5-1 | TGCGCCAGCAGCTTGGCCTCTAGCGGGAGGGGCAATGAGCAGTTCTTC | CASSLASSGRGNEQFF
TRBJ1-2 | - | - | TRBV27 | TGTGCCAGCAGTTTATCCCCGCAGGGGAGGCGGGGCTACACCTTC | CASSLSPQGRRGYTF